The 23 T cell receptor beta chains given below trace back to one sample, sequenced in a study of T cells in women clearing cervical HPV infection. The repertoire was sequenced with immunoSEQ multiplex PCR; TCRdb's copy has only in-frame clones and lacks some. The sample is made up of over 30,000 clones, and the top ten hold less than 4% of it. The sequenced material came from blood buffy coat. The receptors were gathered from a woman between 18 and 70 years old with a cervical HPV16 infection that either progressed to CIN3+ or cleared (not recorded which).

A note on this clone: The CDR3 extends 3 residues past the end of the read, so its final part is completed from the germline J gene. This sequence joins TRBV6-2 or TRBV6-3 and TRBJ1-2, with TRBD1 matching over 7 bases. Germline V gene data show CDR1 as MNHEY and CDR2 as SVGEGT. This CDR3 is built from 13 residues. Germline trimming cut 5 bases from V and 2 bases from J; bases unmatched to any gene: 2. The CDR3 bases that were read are TGTGCCAGCAGTACAGGGGAAAACTATGGC. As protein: CASSTGENYG. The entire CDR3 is CASSTGENYGYTF.

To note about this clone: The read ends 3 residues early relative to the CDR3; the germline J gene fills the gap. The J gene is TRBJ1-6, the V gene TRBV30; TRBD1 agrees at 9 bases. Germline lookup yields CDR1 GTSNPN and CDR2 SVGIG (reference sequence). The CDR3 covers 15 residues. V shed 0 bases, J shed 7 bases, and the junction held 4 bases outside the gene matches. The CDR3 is CAWSVGQGHNSPLHF. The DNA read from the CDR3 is TGTGCCTGGAGTGTCGGACAGGGGCACAATTCACCC.

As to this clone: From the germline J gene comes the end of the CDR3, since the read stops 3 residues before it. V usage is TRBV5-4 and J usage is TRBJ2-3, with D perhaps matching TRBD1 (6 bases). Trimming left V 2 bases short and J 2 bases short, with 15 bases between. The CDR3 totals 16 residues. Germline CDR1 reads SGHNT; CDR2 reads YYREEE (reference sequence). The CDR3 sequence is CASSLSTDRSTDTQYF. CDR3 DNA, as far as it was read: TGTGCCAGCAGCTTATCAACTGACAGGTCCACAGATACG.

Partial CDR3 DNA: TGTGCCAGCAGCCTCACTAGCGGGAGTAAGAATGAG. Translated: CASSLTSGSKNE. The entire CDR3 is CASSLTSGSKNEQFF. This rearrangement joins TRBV7-2 to TRBJ2-1; 11 nucleotides agree with TRBD2. The DNA ends 3 residues before the CDR3 does, and the rest of the CDR3 is filled in from the germline J gene. CDR3 length: 15 residues. Germline CDR1 is SGHTA and CDR2 is FQGNSA. Trimming at V came to 5 bases and at J to 7 bases, leaving 7 bases not matched to a gene.

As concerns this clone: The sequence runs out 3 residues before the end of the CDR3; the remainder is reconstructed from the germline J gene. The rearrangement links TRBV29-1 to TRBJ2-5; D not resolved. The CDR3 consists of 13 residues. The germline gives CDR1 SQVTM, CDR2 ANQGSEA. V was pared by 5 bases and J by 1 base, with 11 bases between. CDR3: CSVPQTVQETQYF. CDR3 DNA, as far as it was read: TGCAGCGTTCCCCAAACAGTCCAAGAGACC.

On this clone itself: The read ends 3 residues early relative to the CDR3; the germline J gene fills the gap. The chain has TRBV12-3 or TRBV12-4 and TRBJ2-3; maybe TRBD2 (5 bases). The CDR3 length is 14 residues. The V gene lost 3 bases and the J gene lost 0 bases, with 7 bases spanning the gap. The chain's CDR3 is CASSLGGSTDTQYF. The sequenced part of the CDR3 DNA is TGTGCCAGCAGTTTGGGCGGGAGCACAGATACG.

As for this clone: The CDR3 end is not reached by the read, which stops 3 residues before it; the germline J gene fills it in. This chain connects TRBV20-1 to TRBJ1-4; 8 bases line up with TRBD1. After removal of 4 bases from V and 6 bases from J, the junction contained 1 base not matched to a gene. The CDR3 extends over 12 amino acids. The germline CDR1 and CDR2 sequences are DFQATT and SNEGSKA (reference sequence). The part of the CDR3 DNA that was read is TGCAGTGCTACAGGGGGCGATGAAAAA. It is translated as CSATGGDEK. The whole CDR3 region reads CSATGGDEKLFF.

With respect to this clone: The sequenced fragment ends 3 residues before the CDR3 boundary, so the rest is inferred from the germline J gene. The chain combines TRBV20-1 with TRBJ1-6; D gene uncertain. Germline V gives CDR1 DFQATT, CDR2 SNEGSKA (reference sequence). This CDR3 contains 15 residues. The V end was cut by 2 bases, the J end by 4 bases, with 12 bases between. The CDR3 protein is CSARKGPFYNSPLHF. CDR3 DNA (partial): TGCAGTGCTAGAAAGGGTCCCTTTTATAATTCACCC.

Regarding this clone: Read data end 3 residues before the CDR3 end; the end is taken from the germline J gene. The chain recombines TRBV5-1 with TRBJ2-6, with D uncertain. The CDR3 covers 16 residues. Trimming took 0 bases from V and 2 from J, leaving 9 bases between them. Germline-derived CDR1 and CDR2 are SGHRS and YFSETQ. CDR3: CASSLDTTAGANVLTF. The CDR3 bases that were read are TGCGCCAGCAGCTTGGACACTACCGCTGGGGCCAACGTC.

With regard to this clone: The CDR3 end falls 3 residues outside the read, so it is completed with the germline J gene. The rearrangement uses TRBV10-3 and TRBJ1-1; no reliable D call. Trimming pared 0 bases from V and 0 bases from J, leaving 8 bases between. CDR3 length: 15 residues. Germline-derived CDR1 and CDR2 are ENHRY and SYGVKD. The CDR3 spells CAISESKALNTEAFF. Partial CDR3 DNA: TGTGCCATCAGTGAGTCGAAGGCTTTGAACACTGAA.

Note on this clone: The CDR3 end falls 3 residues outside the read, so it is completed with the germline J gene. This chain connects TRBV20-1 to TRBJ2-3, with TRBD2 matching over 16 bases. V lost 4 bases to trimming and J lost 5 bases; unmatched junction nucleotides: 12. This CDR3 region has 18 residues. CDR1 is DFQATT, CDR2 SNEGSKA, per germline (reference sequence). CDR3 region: CSAIDRGGTSGRVDTQYF. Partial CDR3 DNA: TGCAGTGCTATCGACAGGGGAGGGACTAGCGGGAGGGTAGATACG.

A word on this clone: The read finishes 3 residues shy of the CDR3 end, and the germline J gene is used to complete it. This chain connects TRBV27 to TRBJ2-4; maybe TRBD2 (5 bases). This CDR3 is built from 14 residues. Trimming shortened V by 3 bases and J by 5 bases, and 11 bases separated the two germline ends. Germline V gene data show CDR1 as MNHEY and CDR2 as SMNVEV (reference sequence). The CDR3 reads CASSLVPGENIQYF. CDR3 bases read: TGTGCCAGCAGTTTGGTACCCGGGGAAAACATT.

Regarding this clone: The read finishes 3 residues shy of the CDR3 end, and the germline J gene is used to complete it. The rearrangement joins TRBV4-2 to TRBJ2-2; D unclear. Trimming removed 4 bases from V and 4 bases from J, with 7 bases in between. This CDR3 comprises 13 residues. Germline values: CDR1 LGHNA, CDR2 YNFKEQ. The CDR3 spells CASSLTSTGELFF. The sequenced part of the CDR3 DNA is TGTGCCAGCAGCCTTACAAGCACCGGGGAG.

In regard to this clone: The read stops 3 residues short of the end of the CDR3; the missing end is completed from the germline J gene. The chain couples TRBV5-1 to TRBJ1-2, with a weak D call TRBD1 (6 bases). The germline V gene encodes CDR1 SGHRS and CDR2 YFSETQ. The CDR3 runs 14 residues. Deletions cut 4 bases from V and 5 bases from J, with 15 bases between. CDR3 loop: CASSREDRPYGYTF. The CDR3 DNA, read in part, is TGCGCCAGCAGCCGAGAGGACAGACCATATGGC.

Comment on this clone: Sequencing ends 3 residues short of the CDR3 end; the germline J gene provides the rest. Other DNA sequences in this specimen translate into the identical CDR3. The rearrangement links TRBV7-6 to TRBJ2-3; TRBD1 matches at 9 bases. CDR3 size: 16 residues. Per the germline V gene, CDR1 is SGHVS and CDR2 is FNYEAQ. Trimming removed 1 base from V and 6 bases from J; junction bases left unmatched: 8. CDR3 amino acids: CASSLVPGQGADTQYF. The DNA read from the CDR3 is TGTGCCAGCAGCTTAGTGCCGGGACAGGGTGCGGATACG.

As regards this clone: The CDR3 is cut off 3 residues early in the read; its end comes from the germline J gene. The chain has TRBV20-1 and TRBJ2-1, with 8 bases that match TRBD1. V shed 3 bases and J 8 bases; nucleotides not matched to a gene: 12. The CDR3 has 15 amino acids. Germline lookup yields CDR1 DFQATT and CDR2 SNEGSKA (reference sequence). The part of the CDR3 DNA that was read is TGCAGTGCTAGTCCGGGGGACAGGAGTAACTATGAG. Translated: CSASPGDRSNYE. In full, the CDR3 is CSASPGDRSNYEQFF.

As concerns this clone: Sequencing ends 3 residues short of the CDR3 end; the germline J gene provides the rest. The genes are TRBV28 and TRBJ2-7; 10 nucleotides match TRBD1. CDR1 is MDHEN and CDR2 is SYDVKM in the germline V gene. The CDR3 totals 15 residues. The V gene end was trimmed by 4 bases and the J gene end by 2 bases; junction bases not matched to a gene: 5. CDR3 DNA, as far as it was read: TGTGCCAGCAGTTCGGACGACAGGGGGCCCTACGAG. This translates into CASSSDDRGPYE. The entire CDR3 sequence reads CASSSDDRGPYEQYF.

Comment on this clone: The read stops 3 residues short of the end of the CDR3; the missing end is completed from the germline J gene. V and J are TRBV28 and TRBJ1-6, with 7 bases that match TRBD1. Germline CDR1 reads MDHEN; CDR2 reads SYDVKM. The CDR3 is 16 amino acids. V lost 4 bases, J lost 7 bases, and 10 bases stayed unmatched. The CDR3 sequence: CASSSHPGTANSPLHF. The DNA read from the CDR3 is TGTGCCAGCAGTTCACATCCCGGGACAGCAAATTCACCC.

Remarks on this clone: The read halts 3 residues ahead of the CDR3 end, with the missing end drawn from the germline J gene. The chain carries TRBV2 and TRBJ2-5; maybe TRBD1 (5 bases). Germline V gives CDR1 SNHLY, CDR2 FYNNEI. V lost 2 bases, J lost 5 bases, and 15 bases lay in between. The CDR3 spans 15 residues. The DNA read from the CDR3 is TGTGCCAGCAGTGAACCAGGCAGGGTCGCGGAGACC. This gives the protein CASSEPGRVAET. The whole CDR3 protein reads CASSEPGRVAETQYF.

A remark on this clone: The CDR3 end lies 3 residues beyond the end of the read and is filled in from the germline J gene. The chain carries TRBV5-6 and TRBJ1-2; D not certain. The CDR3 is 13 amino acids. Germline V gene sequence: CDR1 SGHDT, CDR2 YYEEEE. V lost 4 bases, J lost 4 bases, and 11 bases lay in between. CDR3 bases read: TGTGCCAGCAGCCGCACGGGTGGCTATGGC. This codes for CASSRTGGYG. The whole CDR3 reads CASSRTGGYGYTF.

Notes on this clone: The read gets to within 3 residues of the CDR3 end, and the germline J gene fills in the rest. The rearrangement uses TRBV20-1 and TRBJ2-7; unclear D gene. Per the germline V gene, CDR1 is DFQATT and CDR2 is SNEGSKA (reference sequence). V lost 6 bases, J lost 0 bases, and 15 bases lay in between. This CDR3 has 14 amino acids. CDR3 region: CSAPGLVSSYEQYF. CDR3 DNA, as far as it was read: TGCAGTGCCCCGGGTCTGGTGAGCTCCTACGAG.

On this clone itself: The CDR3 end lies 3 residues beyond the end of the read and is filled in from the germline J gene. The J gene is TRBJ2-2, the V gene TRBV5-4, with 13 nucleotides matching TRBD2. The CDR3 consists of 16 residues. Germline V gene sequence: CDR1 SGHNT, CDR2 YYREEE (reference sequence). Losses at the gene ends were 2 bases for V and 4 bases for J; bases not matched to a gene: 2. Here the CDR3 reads CASSFTSGGATGELFF. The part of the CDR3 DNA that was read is TGTGCCAGCAGCTTTACTAGCGGGGGGGCCACCGGGGAG. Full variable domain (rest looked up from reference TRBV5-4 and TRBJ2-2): ETGVTQSPTHLIKTRGQQVTLRCSSQSGHNTVSWYQQALGQGPQFIFQYYREEENGRGNFPPRFSGLQFPNYSSELNVNALELDDSALYLCASSFTSGGATGELFFGEGSRLTVL.

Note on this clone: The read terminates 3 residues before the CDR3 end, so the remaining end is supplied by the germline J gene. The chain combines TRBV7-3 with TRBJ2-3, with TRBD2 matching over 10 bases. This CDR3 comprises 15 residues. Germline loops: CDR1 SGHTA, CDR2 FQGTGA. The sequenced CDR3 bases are TGTGCCAGCAGCTTACAAGCGGGGGGGCCGGAGACG. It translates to CASSLQAGGPET. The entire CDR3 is CASSLQAGGPETQYF.